The source of this T cell receptor (beta chain) is a study of high-grade serous ovarian cancer treatment subgroups. Study details: Each sample yielded on average roughly 8,200 unique TCR beta rearrangements from 14,000 or so reads. Study conclusions and caveats: These tumor repertoires lack spatial information from bulk sequencing. CDR1 and CDR2 were left unanalyzed; analyses focused on CDR3. Tumors within one patient showed repertoire similarity of roughly 0.095 to 0.8.

Sequencing was performed with immunoSEQ multiplex PCR; in TCRdb, only in-frame clones are kept and a portion is missing. The sample consists of 30,000 to 40,000 clones, over 60% of them appearing once. In regard to this clone: As yet, its antigen is unknown.

The tumor samples were collected prior to definitive surgery or chemotherapy. What was sequenced was tumor tissue. The receptor comes from a human donor with high-grade serous ovarian cancer.

The CDR3 DNA follows: TGTGCCAGCAGCCGGATGGACCGAGAAACCTACAATGAGCAGTTCTTC. As protein: CASSRMDRETYNEQFF. The chain combines TRBV4-2 with TRBJ2-1; D uncertain. The CDR3 extends over 16 amino acids. Germline V gene lookup returns CDR1 LGHNA and CDR2 YNFKEQ. V gave up 4 bases and J gave up 2 bases, with 15 bases separating them.